This T cell receptor (beta chain) was retrieved from a study of cytomegalovirus exposure and HLA in healthy donors. This clone was seen a handful of times. CDR1 is MDHEN and CDR2 is SYDVKM in the germline V gene. CDR3 length equals 15 residues. V gave up 11 bases and J gave up 7 bases, with 24 bases separating them. Both 60 Vbeta primers and 13 Jbeta primers went into the PCR. Profiled with immunoSEQ multiplex PCR; TCRdb holds only in-frame clones, not every one. The table shows about 130,000 clones, with 75% to 90% occurring only once. The chain joins TRBV28 to TRBJ1-5, with a weak D call TRBD1 (6 bases). The clonotype was recovered from a male donor in good health and CMV-seronegative. Sequenced: PBMCs. CDR3 in amino acids: CASCWGPTGSQPQHF. The CDR3 region has the DNA TGTGCCTCTTGTTGGGGCCCCACAGGGAGCCAGCCCCAGCATTTT.